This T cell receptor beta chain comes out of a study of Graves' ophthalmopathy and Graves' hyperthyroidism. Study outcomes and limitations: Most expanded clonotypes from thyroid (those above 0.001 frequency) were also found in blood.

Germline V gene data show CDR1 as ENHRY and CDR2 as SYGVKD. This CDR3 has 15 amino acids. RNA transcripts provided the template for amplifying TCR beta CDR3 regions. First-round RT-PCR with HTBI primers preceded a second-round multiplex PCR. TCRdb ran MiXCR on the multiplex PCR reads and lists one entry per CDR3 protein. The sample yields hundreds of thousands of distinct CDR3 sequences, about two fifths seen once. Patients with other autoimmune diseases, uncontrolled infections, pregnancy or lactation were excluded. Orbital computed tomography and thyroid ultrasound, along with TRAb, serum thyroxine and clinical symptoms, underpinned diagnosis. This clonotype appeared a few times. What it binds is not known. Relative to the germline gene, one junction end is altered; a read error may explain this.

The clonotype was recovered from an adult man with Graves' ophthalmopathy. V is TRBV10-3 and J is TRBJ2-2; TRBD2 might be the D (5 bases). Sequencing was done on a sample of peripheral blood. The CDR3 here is CASSLRTDFTGELFF. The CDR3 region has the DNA TGTGCCAGCAGTTTGCGGACGGACTTCACCGGGGAGCTGTTTTTT.